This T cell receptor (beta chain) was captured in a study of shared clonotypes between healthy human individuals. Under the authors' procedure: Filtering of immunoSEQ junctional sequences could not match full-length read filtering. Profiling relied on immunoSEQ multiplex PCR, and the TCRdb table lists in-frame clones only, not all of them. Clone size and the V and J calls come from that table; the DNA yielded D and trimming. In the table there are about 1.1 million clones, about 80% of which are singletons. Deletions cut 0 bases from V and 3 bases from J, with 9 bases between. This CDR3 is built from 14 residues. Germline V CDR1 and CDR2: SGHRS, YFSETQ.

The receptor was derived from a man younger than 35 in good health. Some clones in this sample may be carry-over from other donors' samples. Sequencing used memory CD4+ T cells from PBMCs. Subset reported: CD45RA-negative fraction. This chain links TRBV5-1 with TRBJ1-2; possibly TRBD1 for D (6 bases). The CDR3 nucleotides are TGCGCCAGCAGCTTGGAGGGGGTACACTATGGCTACACCTTC. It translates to CASSLEGVHYGYTF.